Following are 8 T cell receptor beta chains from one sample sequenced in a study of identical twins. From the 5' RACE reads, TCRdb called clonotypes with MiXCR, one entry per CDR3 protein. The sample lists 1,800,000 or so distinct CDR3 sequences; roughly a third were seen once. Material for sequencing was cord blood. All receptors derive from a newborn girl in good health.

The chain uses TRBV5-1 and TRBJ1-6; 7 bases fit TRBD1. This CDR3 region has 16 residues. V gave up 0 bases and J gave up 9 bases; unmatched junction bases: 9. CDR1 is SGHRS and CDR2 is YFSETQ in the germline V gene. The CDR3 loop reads CASSLEGAINSSPLHF. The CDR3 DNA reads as TGCGCCAGCAGCTTGGAGGGGGCAATAAATAGTTCACCCCTCCACTTT.

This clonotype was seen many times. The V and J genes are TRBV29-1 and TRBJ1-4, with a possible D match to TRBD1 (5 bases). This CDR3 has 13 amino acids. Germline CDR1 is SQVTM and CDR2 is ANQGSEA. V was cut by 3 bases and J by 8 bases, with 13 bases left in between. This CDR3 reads CSVDAQGNEKLFF. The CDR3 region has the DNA TGCAGCGTTGATGCGCAGGGTAACGAAAAACTGTTTTTT.

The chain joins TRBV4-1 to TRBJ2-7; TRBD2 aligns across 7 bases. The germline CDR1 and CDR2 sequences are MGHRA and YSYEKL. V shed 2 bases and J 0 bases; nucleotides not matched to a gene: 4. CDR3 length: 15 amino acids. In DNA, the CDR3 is TGCGCCAGCAGCCAATCCGGGACTACCTCCTACGAGCAGTACTTC. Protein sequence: CASSQSGTTSYEQYF.

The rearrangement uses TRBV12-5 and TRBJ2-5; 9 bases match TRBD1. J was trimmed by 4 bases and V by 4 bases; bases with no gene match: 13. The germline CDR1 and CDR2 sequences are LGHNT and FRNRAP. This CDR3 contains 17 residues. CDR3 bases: TGTGCTAGTGGTTCTTGCATTGGACAGGGGAAGGGAGAGACCCAGTACTTC. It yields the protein CASGSCIGQGKGETQYF.

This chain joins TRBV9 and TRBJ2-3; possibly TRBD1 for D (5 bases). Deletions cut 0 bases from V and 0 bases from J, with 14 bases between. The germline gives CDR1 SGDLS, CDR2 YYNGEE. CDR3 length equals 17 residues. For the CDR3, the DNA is TGTGCCAGCAGCGTAGGTCTGGGGCTTGCTAGCACAGATACGCAGTATTTT. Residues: CASSVGLGLASTDTQYF.

CDR3 residues: CASSLEDLYGYTF. The DNA of the CDR3 is TGCGCCAGCAGCTTGGAAGACCTCTATGGCTACACCTTC. This chain links TRBV5-1 with TRBJ1-2; D uncertain. The V gene lost 0 bases and the J gene lost 4 bases, with 7 bases spanning the gap. This CDR3 has 13 residues. Germline CDR1 SGHRS, CDR2 YFSETQ.

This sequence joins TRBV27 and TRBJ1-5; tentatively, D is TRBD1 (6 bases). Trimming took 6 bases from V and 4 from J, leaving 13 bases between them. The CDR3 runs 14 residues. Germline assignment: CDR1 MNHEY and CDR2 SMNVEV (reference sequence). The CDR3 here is CASSPRGANQPQHF. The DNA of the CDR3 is TGTGCCAGCAGCCCCCGGGGGGCGAATCAGCCCCAGCATTTT.

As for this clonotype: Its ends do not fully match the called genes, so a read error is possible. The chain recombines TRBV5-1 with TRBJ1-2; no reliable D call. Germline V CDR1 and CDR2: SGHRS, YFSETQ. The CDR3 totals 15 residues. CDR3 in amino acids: CASRLGPLTGDGYTF. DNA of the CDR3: TGCGCCAGCCGCTTAGGACCTTTAACCGGGGATGGCTACACCTTC.